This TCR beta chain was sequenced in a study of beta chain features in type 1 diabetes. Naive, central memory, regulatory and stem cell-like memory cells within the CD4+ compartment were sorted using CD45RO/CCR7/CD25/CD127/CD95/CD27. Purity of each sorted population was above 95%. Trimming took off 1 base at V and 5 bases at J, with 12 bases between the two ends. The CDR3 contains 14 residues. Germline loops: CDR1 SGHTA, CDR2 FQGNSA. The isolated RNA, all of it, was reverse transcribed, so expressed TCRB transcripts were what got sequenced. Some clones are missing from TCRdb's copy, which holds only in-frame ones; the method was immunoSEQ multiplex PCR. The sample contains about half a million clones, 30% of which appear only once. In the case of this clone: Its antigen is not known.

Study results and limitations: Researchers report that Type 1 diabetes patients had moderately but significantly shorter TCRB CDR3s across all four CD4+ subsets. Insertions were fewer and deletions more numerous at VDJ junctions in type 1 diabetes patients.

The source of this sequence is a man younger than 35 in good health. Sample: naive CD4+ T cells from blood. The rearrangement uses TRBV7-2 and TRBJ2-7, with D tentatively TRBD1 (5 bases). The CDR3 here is CASSLEQGRNEQYF. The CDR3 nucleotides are TGTGCCAGCAGCTTAGAGCAGGGCCGGAACGAGCAGTACTTC.